What follows is one T cell receptor (beta chain) and its context. This clonotype was detected many times. Its antigen is not yet known. Per-nucleotide qualities are absent, and no much larger clonotype sits a single base away. Preparation of the library involved RACE. The sample was run on a NextSeq 500. During library preparation, unique molecular identifiers were attached to individual cDNA molecules so that TCRs could be counted in a quantitative, reproducible way. Both TCR alpha and TCR beta chains were sequenced from each blood RNA sample. Processing in the source paper ran as follows. A median of about 100,000 TCRs per sample was observed, with a range of about 23,224 to 750,000. The Decombinator software suite was used to annotate the V, J and CDR3 of the TCR reads. For the PS versus PT1 abundance plots, all samples were subsampled to the same number of TCRs (28,000). Expanded TCRs were defined as absent before sensitization and observed at least eight times at the 2-week time point. Clones were called with MiXCR by TCRdb after fastp trimmed the public reads at Q25, and only in-frame beta chains were retained. Entries are consolidated by CDR3 protein sequence, retaining the most common genes and DNA. TCRdb assigned the V and J calls; the authors' analysis was not used. Present in this sample are just over 350,000 distinct CDR3 sequences, about 6.3% of which were seen just once. The ten largest clones represent 4.5% to 6% of the sample.

The data are from a study of human T cells and chemical hapten exposure (dated by TCRdb to about 2021). For the study in its entirety: For sensitization, 2% DPC in acetone was applied to an approximately 2 cm by approximately 2 cm area of upper inner arm skin. Patients additionally received weekly therapeutic DPC doses to the scalp throughout the approximately 24-week study period. Patch testing on the upper back used Finn chambers containing 0.01% DPC, with scoring done after 6 days according to International Contact Dermatitis Research Group standards. Alopecia areata with under or over 50% scalp involvement, alopecia totalis and alopecia universalis were represented in the patient cohort, which was mostly female. Libraries were pooled for sequencing, and per-sample TCR yields varied mainly because of small differences in library volumes within the pool. The study tracked peripheral blood TCR repertoire changes in vivo during primary and secondary sensitization to the hapten diphenylcyclopropenone (DPC) in alopecia patients. Patient blood was sampled pre-sensitization (week 0) and at 2, 6 and about 24 weeks after DPC sensitization. For TCR sequencing, blood came from about 29 alopecia patients at anywhere from one to four time points (pre-sensitization, 2, 6 and 24 weeks). The paper as a whole reports these results and caveats: Patch test score correlated positively with the number of PT1 expanded TCRs, reaching significance at thresholds 8, 16 and 32 but not at 4. DPC sensitization did not change the number of TCRs with a frequency above 1 in 1000, and there was no evidence of changes in global repertoire structure. After repeated subsampling, the strength of the expansion versus patch-test correlation and the threshold at which it became significant changed. Compared with pre-sensitization or healthy control sets, expanded TCRs formed significantly more large CDR3 similarity clusters, which is consistent with antigen-driven responses. Alopecia, a presumed autoimmune disease, was present in all patients, so the immune response of the patients might differ from that of healthy individuals.

V was cut back by 4 bases and J by 7 bases, leaving a gap of 15 bases between them. The CDR3 spans 15 residues, from the cysteine through the phenylalanine. The retained sequence is limited to the CDR3, 45 bases, with the frame set at the first base. CDR1 and CDR2 were assigned from the germline V gene as SGDLS and YYNGEE. In the paper's terms, the time point label means: patch test 2, 6 weeks after DPC sensitization. Interpreted using the paper, the treatment or condition label stands for: therapeutic diphenylcyclopropenone sensitization with weekly scalp DPC. At every patch-test visit, the blood draw took place before the patch test was put on. Eligible patients were aged 18 to 70, diagnosed with alopecia, deemed suitable for DPC therapy, and excluded if pregnant. Total RNA was extracted from unfractionated whole blood that had been collected in Tempus Blood RNA tubes.

The sequences come from whole blood, collected in connection with sensitization to the hapten diphenylcyclopropenone (DPC). The V and J segments used are TRBV9 and TRBJ1-6; TRBD1 is a possible D gene, resting on 5 matching bases. The TCR comes from a woman aged 18 to 35 with alopecia areata. Some clones in this sample may be carry-over from other donors' samples. The CDR3: CASSHGTVGNSPLHF. The bases read TGTGCCAGCAGCCATGGGACGGTGGGGAATTCACCCCTCCACTTT. Reference TRBV9 and TRBJ1-6 genes cover what lies past the CDR3, so the full variable domain is DSGVTQTPKHLITATGQRVTLRCSPRSGDLSVYWYQQSLDQGLQFLIQYYNGEERAKGNILERFSAQQFPDLHSELNLSSLELGDSALYFCASSHGTVGNSPLHFGNGTRLTVT.